These 7 T cell receptor beta chains originate from one sample sequenced in a study of OX40 agonist ivuxolimab in advanced cancers. The library was built by means of the immunoSEQ multiplex PCR assay. TCRdb's version of the immuneACCESS table is confined to in-frame rearrangements and falls short of the full clone set. An unresolved V gene accounts for under half of the shortfall where checked; the remainder is of unknown origin. The sample table holds about 110,000 clones, of which approximately 90% were seen once. Approximately 0.69% of the sample comes from the top ten. Sequences were derived from CD4+ or CD8+ T cells sorted from blood, sampled in a trial of the OX40 agonist ivuxolimab. The origin of the receptors is an adult with an advanced solid tumor such as melanoma, head and neck, liver or kidney cancer.

The V call is TRBV6-5, the J call TRBJ2-5; no clear D. Looked up from germline, CDR1 is MNHEY and CDR2 is SVGAGI. The CDR3 totals 13 residues. V was shortened by 7 bases and J by 1 base, with 10 bases between the two germline ends. CDR3 nucleotide sequence: TGTGCCAGCAAGGAAGCTTTCCAAGAGACCCAGTACTTC. As protein: CASKEAFQETQYF.

This clone came up once. J is TRBJ2-7 and V is TRBV5-8; D unresolved. The CDR3 contains 11 residues. V was clipped by 2 bases and J by 0 bases, with 0 bases between them. Germline V gives CDR1 SGHTS, CDR2 YDEGEE. The CDR3 region is CASSFSYEQYF. The CDR3 coding sequence is TGTGCCAGCAGCTTCTCCTACGAGCAGTACTTC.

V usage is TRBV6-6 and J usage is TRBJ1-3; D not certain. The CDR3 is 13 residues long. V lost 6 bases and J 0 bases, leaving 6 bases between the germline ends. Germline lookup yields CDR1 MNHNY and CDR2 SVGAGI (reference sequence). The CDR3 DNA reads TGTGCCAGCAGCCTGAGCTCTGGAAACACCATATATTTT. Translated, it gives CASSLSSGNTIYF.

V usage is TRBV11-2 and J usage is TRBJ2-7; D is perhaps TRBD1 or TRBD2 (5 bases each). Trimming removed 5 bases at V and 5 bases at J, with 19 bases between. This CDR3 region has 15 residues. Germline V CDR1 and CDR2: SGHAT, FQNNGV. CDR3 nucleotides: TGTGCCAGCAGCCCCATTTGGGGGTTTACAGACGAGCAGTACTTC. It codes for CASSPIWGFTDEQYF.

This sequence joins TRBV7-6 and TRBJ1-1, with D possibly matching TRBD1 (6 bases). There are 15 residues in the CDR3. Trimming shortened V by 5 bases and J by 1 base, and 14 bases separated the two germline ends. Germline CDR1 reads SGHVS; CDR2 reads FNYEAQ. CDR3 in DNA: TGTGCCAGCAGCAATGACAGGTTGGGGAACACTGAAGCTTTCTTT. Translating gives CASSNDRLGNTEAFF.

The CDR3, as DNA: TGTGCCAGCAGCGTAGTAGCGGGGGGGCCACAAGATACGCAGTATTTT. It specifies CASSVVAGGPQDTQYF. The genes are TRBV9 and TRBJ2-3, with 11 bases that match TRBD2. The CDR3 is made up of 16 amino acids. From germline, CDR1 is SGDLS and CDR2 YYNGEE. Trimming removed 0 bases from V and 5 bases from J; junction bases left unmatched: 5. The full variable domain, completed using reference TRBV9 and TRBJ2-3, is DSGVTQTPKHLITATGQRVTLRCSPRSGDLSVYWYQQSLDQGLQFLIQYYNGEERAKGNILERFSAQQFPDLHSELNLSSLELGDSALYFCASSVVAGGPQDTQYFGPGTRLTVL.

V is TRBV18 and J is TRBJ2-5; D ambiguous. CDR3 length equals 14 residues. The V end was cut by 4 bases, the J end by 4 bases, with 13 bases between. Germline V CDR1 and CDR2: KGHSH, LQKENI. This chain's CDR3 is CASSLRSIRETQYF. DNA for the CDR3: TGTGCCAGCTCACTGAGATCGATTAGAGAGACCCAGTACTTC. Full variable domain (rest looked up from reference TRBV18 and TRBJ2-5): NAGVMQNPRHLVRRRGQEARLRCSPMKGHSHVYWYRQLPEEGLKFMVYLQKENIIDESGMPKERFSAEFPKEGPSILRIQQVVRGDSAAYFCASSLRSIRETQYFGPGTRLLVL.